These 18 T cell receptor beta chains originate from one sample sequenced in a study of T cell repertoires in cytomegalovirus infection. TCRdb re-derived calls from the reads in MiXCR, one entry per CDR3 protein. The sample includes 350,000 to 400,000 distinct CDR3 sequences, about 35% seen only once; the top ten take approximately 13%. For these TCRs, the target antigens are not known. Sequencing used cultured PBMCs, obtained from culture after CMV antigen stimulation. These receptor sequences come from a human donor in good health (CMV status not recorded). Some clones in this sample may be carry-over from other donors' samples.

The rearrangement joins TRBV27 to TRBJ1-1; 7 bases align to TRBD1. Germline assignment: CDR1 MNHEY and CDR2 SMNVEV (reference sequence). The ends lost 6 bases at V and 3 bases at J; junction bases unmatched: 16. The CDR3 runs to 17 residues. The CDR3 DNA follows: TGTGCCAGCAGACCCCAATTCCCGGGACAGAGGGACACTGAAGCTTTCTTT. The encoded protein is CASRPQFPGQRDTEAFF.

The table lists this clonotype with a count of one. This chain links TRBV12-3 or TRBV12-4 with TRBJ1-5; perhaps TRBD1 as D (5 bases). V was cut by 7 bases and J by 0 bases, with 19 bases left in between. The CDR3 runs to 17 residues. The CDR3 coding sequence is TGTGCCAGCACTAAGGGGAATTCAGCCTATAGCAATCAGCCCCAGCATTTT. It codes for CASTKGNSAYSNQPQHF.

The rearrangement links TRBV4-1 to TRBJ2-3; 10 bases fit TRBD2. The CDR3 is made up of 17 amino acids. V trimming: 3 bases; J trimming: 4 bases; junction bases outside the gene matches: 10. CDR1 and CDR2 from the germline V gene are MGHRA and YSYEKL. CDR3 protein: CASSHSVSSGRPDTQYF. For the CDR3, the DNA is TGCGCCAGCAGCCATTCAGTATCTAGCGGGAGACCAGATACGCAGTATTTT.

The chain is built from TRBV27 and TRBJ2-7, with D perhaps TRBD2 (6 bases). The CDR3 has 14 residues. Germline V gene lookup returns CDR1 MNHEY and CDR2 SMNVEV (reference sequence). Trimming pared 6 bases from V and 2 bases from J, leaving 14 bases between. CDR3: CASRMGGGPYEQYF. The CDR3 nucleotides read TGTGCCAGCAGGATGGGAGGTGGGCCCTACGAGCAGTACTTC.

This clonotype occurred a few times. This chain joins TRBV7-9 and TRBJ1-1, with TRBD1 as a possible D gene (5 bases). The CDR3 totals 15 residues. Trimming took off 5 bases at V and 0 bases at J, with 13 bases between the two ends. Germline V CDR1 and CDR2: SEHNR, FQNEAQ (reference sequence). The CDR3 sequence: CASSLLLTVNTEAFF. CDR3 DNA sequence: TGTGCCAGCAGCCTACTTTTGACAGTGAACACTGAAGCTTTCTTT.

The V call is TRBV7-9, the J call TRBJ1-3; D gene uncertain. Between the trimmed V and J ends, which lost 5 bases and 4 bases, there was a span of 18 bases. The germline CDR1 and CDR2 sequences are SEHNR and FQNEAQ (reference sequence). The CDR3 consists of 16 residues. The CDR3 spells CASSGPKDGSGNTIYF. The CDR3 region has the DNA TGTGCCAGCAGCGGGCCCAAGGACGGCTCAGGAAACACCATATATTTT.

V is TRBV28 and J is TRBJ2-3, with a weak D call TRBD2 (5 bases). The V gene lost 10 bases and the J gene lost 3 bases, with 23 bases spanning the gap. The CDR3 contains 16 residues. Germline V gives CDR1 MDHEN, CDR2 SYDVKM. The CDR3 spells CATSGVSGLGTDTQYF. DNA of the CDR3: TGTGCCACCTCCGGGGTTAGTGGTCTTGGGACAGATACGCAGTATTTT.

In this sample, this clonotype turned up many times. The V gene is TRBV4-3, the J gene TRBJ2-1; TRBD1 matches at 9 bases. The CDR3 consists of 15 residues. The germline V gene has CDR1 LGHNA and CDR2 YSLEER. Losses at the gene ends were 0 bases for V and 7 bases for J; bases not matched to a gene: 4. CDR3 sequence (DNA): TGCGCCAGCAGCCAAGAGGGACAGGGATATAATGAGCAGTTCTTC. This gives the protein CASSQEGQGYNEQFF.

The chain links TRBV6-2 or TRBV6-3 to TRBJ1-1; no reliable D call. In germline, CDR1 is MNHEY, CDR2 SVGEGT. The CDR3 sequence is 15 residues long. V dropped 0 bases and J dropped 1 base, with 9 bases sitting between them. Written as DNA, the CDR3 is TGTGCCAGCAGTTACTCCGGCAGAAGGAACACTGAAGCTTTCTTT. Amino acids: CASSYSGRRNTEAFF.

The chain uses TRBV7-9 and TRBJ2-1, with unresolved D. In germline, CDR1 is SEHNR, CDR2 FQNEAQ (reference sequence). Trimming took off 1 base at V and 8 bases at J, with 18 bases between the two ends. This CDR3 is built from 16 residues. In DNA, the CDR3 is TGTGCCAGCAGCTTAGAAGGTAGTCAATATTTCGATGAGCAGTTCTTC. Translating it yields CASSLEGSQYFDEQFF. Supplemented by reference TRBV7-9 and TRBJ2-1, the full variable domain reads DTGVSQNPRHKITKRGQNVTFRCDPISEHNRLYWYRQTLGQGPEFLTYFQNEAQLEKSRLLSDRFSAERPKGSFSTLEIQRTEQGDSAMYLCASSLEGSQYFDEQFFGPGTRLTVL.

This clonotype has just a few counts. J is TRBJ2-5 and V is TRBV11-3; no reliable D call. The CDR3 totals 13 residues. Trimming cost V 5 bases and J 1 base, with 8 bases left between them. CDR1 is SGHNT and CDR2 is YENEEA in the germline V gene. The CDR3 spells CASSPHPQETQYF. The CDR3 nucleotides read TGTGCCAGCAGCCCCCACCCCCAAGAGACCCAGTACTTC.

To note about this clonotype: A read error may explain this, as a much larger clone is one base away. No conserved phenylalanine or tryptophan ends this CDR3, so it is likely a read error. In DNA form, the CDR3 reads TGTGCCAGCAGCTTAGCGCAGGGTGTAACCTATGGCTACACCTTA. It is translated as CASSLAQGVTYGYTL. The chain employs TRBV7-2 and TRBJ1-2; a possible D gene is TRBD1 (5 bases). Germline V gene data show CDR1 as SGHTA and CDR2 as FQGNSA. The V and J ends lost 0 bases and 4 bases respectively, with 12 bases between them. The CDR3 runs to 15 residues.

This clonotype occurred a few times. The chain couples TRBV28 to TRBJ2-2; 12 bases match TRBD2. Trimming removed 4 bases from V and 7 bases from J; junction bases left unmatched: 4. Looked up from germline, CDR1 is MDHEN and CDR2 is SYDVKM. The CDR3 has 15 amino acids. The CDR3 DNA follows: TGTGCCAGCAGTTCTAGCGGGAGGGCCAACGGGGAGCTGTTTTTT. Translation gives CASSSSGRANGELFF. Looking up the rest from reference TRBV28 and TRBJ2-2 gives the full variable domain: DVKVTQSSRYLVKRTGEKVFLECVQDMDHENMFWYRQDPGLGLRLIYFSYDVKMKEKGDIPEGYSVSREKKERFSLILESASTNQTSMYLCASSSSGRANGELFFGEGSRLTVL.

This chain joins TRBV12-3 or TRBV12-4 and TRBJ2-3; 9 bases are shared with TRBD1. The CDR3 has 14 residues. V lost 8 bases and J lost 6; bases outside the gene matches: 9. The CDR3 sequence is CASARTGGMDTQYF. The CDR3 nucleotides read TGTGCCAGCGCCCGAACAGGGGGCATGGATACGCAGTATTTT.

This clonotype was detected ten times or more. CDR3 sequence: CASSYGAGRAQGEQFF. In nucleotides, the CDR3 is TGTGCCAGCAGCTACGGGGCCGGGAGGGCCCAAGGTGAGCAGTTCTTC. The chain employs TRBV6-1 and TRBJ2-1; TRBD2 matches 8 bases. V lost 6 bases, J lost 9 bases, and 16 bases stayed unmatched. The CDR3 loop spans 16 amino acids. Germline lookup yields CDR1 MNHNS and CDR2 SASEGT.

The gene calls are TRBV6-5 and TRBJ2-2; either TRBD1 or TRBD2 may fit D (5 bases each). The CDR3 has 15 residues. Germline V gene sequence: CDR1 MNHEY, CDR2 SVGAGI. V lost 5 bases to trimming and J lost 4 bases, with 14 bases between them. CDR3 nucleotide sequence: TGTGCCAGCAGTACCGGGACCTCGTTCACCGGGGAGCTGTTTTTT. This encodes CASSTGTSFTGELFF.

The chain is built from TRBV7-9 and TRBJ2-1; no firm D call. The germline V gene has CDR1 SEHNR and CDR2 FQNEAQ (reference sequence). Trimming stripped 1 base from V and 0 bases from J, with 19 bases between. The CDR3 spans 19 residues. CDR3 sequence: CASSLVGSLSDHSYNEQFF. In DNA form, the CDR3 reads TGTGCCAGCAGCTTAGTAGGAAGTCTGTCCGATCACTCCTACAATGAGCAGTTCTTC.

The table lists this clonotype with a few counts. J is TRBJ1-6 and V is TRBV20-1; unclear D gene. The CDR3 covers 17 residues. V lost 3 bases to trimming and J lost 0 bases, with 15 bases between them. Germline lookup yields CDR1 DFQATT and CDR2 SNEGSKA (reference sequence). Here the CDR3 DNA reads TGCAGTGCTAGCGCTCACCGTATAAGCTCCTATAATTCACCCCTCCACTTT. Amino acid sequence: CSASAHRISSYNSPLHF.